This T cell receptor (beta chain) came from a study of blood T cell repertoires in COVID-19. Using immunoSEQ multiplex PCR, the repertoire was profiled, and TCRdb retains in-frame clones only, with some absent. The profile shows about 400,000 clones, roughly 86% of them singletons. Germline lookup yields CDR1 SGHNT and CDR2 YYREEE (reference sequence). This CDR3 has 14 amino acids. After removal of 2 bases from V and 2 bases from J, the junction contained 2 bases not matched to a gene. The sequencing input was PBMCs or T cells enriched from blood (not recorded which). This TCR derives from a woman in her 40s with acute COVID-19. The chain combines TRBV5-4 with TRBJ2-5; 8 bases agree with TRBD1. The CDR3: CASSFRTGQETQYF. The CDR3 region has the DNA TGTGCCAGCAGCTTTAGGACAGGGCAAGAGACCCAGTACTTC.